This T cell receptor beta chain was captured by sequencing in a study of OX40 agonist ivuxolimab in advanced cancers. Study context: Hepatocellular carcinoma, melanoma, renal cell or head and neck cancer was diagnosed in the dose-escalation patients.

Germline-derived CDR1 and CDR2 are GTSNPN and SVGIG (reference sequence). The V end was cut by 8 bases, the J end by 7 bases, with 17 bases between. The CDR3 consists of 12 residues. Measured with immunoSEQ multiplex PCR; TCRdb has only the in-frame clones, and not every one. The sample holds roughly 80,000 clones; around 82% are singletons and the top ten take approximately 0.8%. About this clone itself: Its target is unknown.

Broader study findings: Dose levels from 0.1 to 3.0 mg/kg saw CD4+ and CD8+ blood T cells expand clonally by week 6. Nonresponders included some who also had low normalized T-cell clonal expansion.

The specimen comprised CD4+ or CD8+ T cells sorted from blood, sampled in a trial of the OX40 agonist ivuxolimab. The chain carries TRBV30 and TRBJ1-1, with TRBD1 as a possible D gene (5 bases). The TCR sequence derives from an adult with an advanced solid tumor such as melanoma, head and neck, liver or kidney cancer. DNA of the CDR3: TGTGCCGGATCTTTAGGGGAAGGTGAAGCTTTCTTT. Its translation is CAGSLGEGEAFF.